These T cell receptor beta chains were read from a single sample in a study of blood T cells in healthy people across ages. Using its own MiXCR run on the 5' RACE reads, TCRdb lists one record per CDR3 protein. Of 1.5 million to 2 million distinct CDR3 sequences listed, over 25% were seen once; the top ten hold 7% to 9%. Specimen: blood. The receptors were sampled from a woman in her thirties in good health. Each CDR3 is given with its conserved first and last residue. Each record gives: CDR3 DNA, CDR3 protein, V gene, clone size, J gene, D gene. D genes are given only for firm matches. The size of a clone is reported for some rows only, either as once, few or many, or as a class for expanded clones.

cdr3_nt: TGTGCCAGCAGCTTGGCTAGGGATATCTACAATGAGCAGTTCTTC; cdr3_aa: CASSLARDIYNEQFF; v_call: TRBV5-6; clone_size: NA; j_call: TRBJ2-1; d_call: NA
cdr3_nt: TGTGCCAGCAGAAGTAAGAGGGACGATGAAAAACTGTTTTTT; cdr3_aa: CASRSKRDDEKLFF; v_call: TRBV7-9; clone_size: NA; j_call: TRBJ1-4; d_call: NA
cdr3_nt: TGTGCCAGCAGCCCTCTTCTAGGTAGGGACGAGCAGTACTTC; cdr3_aa: CASSPLLGRDEQYF; v_call: TRBV3-1; clone_size: few; j_call: TRBJ2-7; d_call: NA
cdr3_nt: TGTGCCAGCAGTGACTACTGCAATGAGCAGTTCTTC; cdr3_aa: CASSDYCNEQFF; v_call: TRBV2; clone_size: NA; j_call: TRBJ2-1; d_call: NA
cdr3_nt: TGCAGCGTTGGGACAGGGGTACTCTACGAGCAGTACTTC; cdr3_aa: CSVGTGVLYEQYF; v_call: TRBV29-1; clone_size: many; j_call: TRBJ2-7; d_call: TRBD1
cdr3_nt: TGTGCCAGCAGTCAGCAGCCACGGTCTGAAGCTTTCTTT; cdr3_aa: CASSQQPRSEAFF; v_call: TRBV3-1; clone_size: NA; j_call: TRBJ1-1; d_call: NA
cdr3_nt: TGTGCCACCAGTGAAGGGACAGGGGGCACAGATACGCAGTATTTT; cdr3_aa: CATSEGTGGTDTQYF; v_call: TRBV24-1; clone_size: NA; j_call: TRBJ2-3; d_call: TRBD1
cdr3_nt: TGCAGTGCTAGCTCTCAGGGCAGCTCCTATAATTCACCCCTCCACTTT; cdr3_aa: CSASSQGSSYNSPLHF; v_call: TRBV20-1; clone_size: NA; j_call: TRBJ1-6; d_call: NA
cdr3_nt: TGTGCCAGCAGGGCGGACAGGACGAACACTGAAGCTTTCTTT; cdr3_aa: CASRADRTNTEAFF; v_call: TRBV7-9; clone_size: NA; j_call: TRBJ1-1; d_call: TRBD1
cdr3_nt: TGTGCCAGCAGCCTTCGCGGGCAGCCCAGATTTGAAGCTTTCTTT; cdr3_aa: CASSLRGQPRFEAFF; v_call: TRBV27; clone_size: NA; j_call: TRBJ1-1; d_call: NA
cdr3_nt: TGTGCCAGCAGCCATGAATTGGGGAATACGCAGTATTTT; cdr3_aa: CASSHELGNTQYF; v_call: TRBV3-1; clone_size: NA; j_call: TRBJ2-3; d_call: NA
cdr3_nt: TGTGCCAGCAGTGCGTGGACAGGGGGACTCTCCGTCGCTTTCTTT; cdr3_aa: CASSAWTGGLSVAFF; v_call: TRBV6-1; clone_size: NA; j_call: TRBJ1-1; d_call: TRBD1
cdr3_nt: TGTGCCAGTAGTATAACTTGGGGGCGCCTCAATGAGCAGTACTTC; cdr3_aa: CASSITWGRLNEQYF; v_call: TRBV19; clone_size: NA; j_call: TRBJ2-5; d_call: NA
cdr3_nt: TGTGCCAGCAGTTTCCCCGACAGGGGCAATAACAATGAGCAGTACTTC; cdr3_aa: CASSFPDRGNNNEQYF; v_call: TRBV28; clone_size: NA; j_call: TRBJ2-7; d_call: TRBD1
cdr3_nt: TGTGCCAGTATGGGGACAGGGCGTACTTACGAGCAGTACTTC; cdr3_aa: CASMGTGRTYEQYF; v_call: TRBV19; clone_size: few; j_call: TRBJ2-7; d_call: TRBD1
cdr3_nt: TGTGCCAGCAGCCCCCTGCTGGGACAGGGGGCATTCAATGAGCAGTTCTTC; cdr3_aa: CASSPLLGQGAFNEQFF; v_call: TRBV7-6; clone_size: once; j_call: TRBJ2-1; d_call: TRBD1
cdr3_nt: TGCAGCGTAGTCGTGTTAGGGCCTGGAGGGCAGTTCTTC; cdr3_aa: CSVVVLGPGGQFF; v_call: TRBV29-1; clone_size: few; j_call: TRBJ2-1; d_call: NA
cdr3_nt: TGTGCCAGCAGTCTCGAACTGCCGGCCGGGGAGCTGTTTTTT; cdr3_aa: CASSLELPAGELFF; v_call: TRBV28; clone_size: NA; j_call: TRBJ2-2; d_call: NA
cdr3_nt: TGTGCCATCAGGCAACCGGGGGGGCCAGATACGCAGTATTTT; cdr3_aa: CAIRQPGGPDTQYF; v_call: TRBV10-3; clone_size: NA; j_call: TRBJ2-3; d_call: TRBD2
cdr3_nt: TGCAGTGCTAGAGGGAGCTCTGGGGCCAACGTCCTGACTTTC; cdr3_aa: CSARGSSGANVLTF; v_call: TRBV20-1; clone_size: NA; j_call: TRBJ2-6; d_call: NA
cdr3_nt: TGTGCCCTTCAGCTTAGTAGAGGGGTTGGTTACGAGCAGTACTTC; cdr3_aa: CALQLSRGVGYEQYF; v_call: TRBV7-2; clone_size: NA; j_call: TRBJ2-7; d_call: NA
cdr3_nt: TGTGCCAGCAGTTACAGGGCTTATGGCTACACCTTC; cdr3_aa: CASSYRAYGYTF; v_call: TRBV6-2/TRBV6-3; clone_size: few; j_call: TRBJ1-2; d_call: NA
cdr3_nt: TGCAGCGGAATAGCGAAAAGCTCCTACGAGCAGTACTTC; cdr3_aa: CSGIAKSSYEQYF; v_call: TRBV29-1; clone_size: many; j_call: TRBJ2-7; d_call: NA
cdr3_nt: TGTGCCAGTACCTCTGGTGGGGCAGGACACTATGGCTACACCTTC; cdr3_aa: CASTSGGAGHYGYTF; v_call: TRBV19; clone_size: NA; j_call: TRBJ1-2; d_call: NA
cdr3_nt: TGTGCCAGCAGCCAGGCTAGCGGGAGTTGGAGGAAGCAGTACTTC; cdr3_aa: CASSQASGSWRKQYF; v_call: TRBV7-2; clone_size: NA; j_call: TRBJ2-7; d_call: TRBD2
cdr3_nt: TGCAGCGTGGGGGGACAGGGCTGGGGCGAAAAACTGTTTTTT; cdr3_aa: CSVGGQGWGEKLFF; v_call: TRBV29-1; clone_size: NA; j_call: TRBJ1-4; d_call: TRBD1
cdr3_nt: TGCAGTGCAAGTCCTCGGACCAAAGGGGCCAGTGAGCAGTTCTTC; cdr3_aa: CSASPRTKGASEQFF; v_call: TRBV20-1; clone_size: NA; j_call: TRBJ2-1; d_call: NA
cdr3_nt: TGCGCCAGCAGAGACTCGGGACAGAGAGACAATGAGCAGTTCTTC; cdr3_aa: CASRDSGQRDNEQFF; v_call: TRBV10-2; clone_size: NA; j_call: TRBJ2-1; d_call: TRBD1
cdr3_nt: TGTGCCAGCTTTCGGGCGGGCTCCTCGCCAGATACGCAGTATTTT; cdr3_aa: CASFRAGSSPDTQYF; v_call: TRBV2; clone_size: few; j_call: TRBJ2-3; d_call: NA
cdr3_nt: TGTGCCAGCAGCCAAGGTCAGCCAGGGGGCAATGAGCAGTTCTTC; cdr3_aa: CASSQGQPGGNEQFF; v_call: TRBV3-1; clone_size: NA; j_call: TRBJ2-1; d_call: TRBD1
cdr3_nt: TGTGCCAGCAGCTTTGGTACGGGACCTTCCTACAATGAGCAGTTCTTC; cdr3_aa: CASSFGTGPSYNEQFF; v_call: TRBV7-9; clone_size: many; j_call: TRBJ2-1; d_call: NA
cdr3_nt: NA; cdr3_aa: CAISEHGRVTPGSCFF; v_call: TRBV10-3; clone_size: NA; j_call: TRBJ2-2; d_call: NA
cdr3_nt: TGTGCCAGCAATACACAGGGGGGGAATTCACCCCTCCACTTT; cdr3_aa: CASNTQGGNSPLHF; v_call: TRBV6-1; clone_size: few; j_call: TRBJ1-6; d_call: TRBD1
cdr3_nt: TGCGCCAGCAGCCAGACCCTTGGGGAGGGCCACAATGAGCAGTTCTTC; cdr3_aa: CASSQTLGEGHNEQFF; v_call: TRBV4-1; clone_size: NA; j_call: TRBJ2-1; d_call: TRBD2
cdr3_nt: TGTGCCAGCAGCCCAAACGTGGGGGGCGGCGACTATGGCTACACCTTC; cdr3_aa: CASSPNVGGGDYGYTF; v_call: TRBV7-9; clone_size: few; j_call: TRBJ1-2; d_call: NA
cdr3_nt: TGTGCCAGCAGTCCCGGGACAGGATCCCTCAGAACTGAAACTTTCTTT; cdr3_aa: CASSPGTGSLRTETFF; v_call: TRBV12-3/TRBV12-4; clone_size: NA; j_call: TRBJ1-1; d_call: TRBD1
cdr3_nt: TGTGCCAGCAGCCCCTGGGGCAGGGGGTCTTTTAATAGGAACATTCAGTACTTC; cdr3_aa: CASSPWGRGSFNRNIQYF; v_call: TRBV7-2; clone_size: many; j_call: TRBJ2-4; d_call: TRBD1
cdr3_nt: TGTGCCAGCAGCCCCCAGGCGGGGTCGACAGATACGCAGTATTTT; cdr3_aa: CASSPQAGSTDTQYF; v_call: TRBV3-1; clone_size: few; j_call: TRBJ2-3; d_call: NA
cdr3_nt: TGCGCCAGCACCCAAGGAACAACAAGCTACGAGCAGTACTTC; cdr3_aa: CASTQGTTSYEQYF; v_call: TRBV5-1; clone_size: many; j_call: TRBJ2-7; d_call: NA
cdr3_nt: TGTGCCAGCAGCCGAGTAGGCGGACGGGAGACCTACGAGCAGTACTTC; cdr3_aa: CASSRVGGRETYEQYF; v_call: TRBV4-2; clone_size: many; j_call: TRBJ2-7; d_call: NA
cdr3_nt: TGTGCCAGCAGTGAAGCGCTTCTGTTGCTAACTGAGCAGTTCTTC; cdr3_aa: CASSEALLLLTEQFF; v_call: TRBV2; clone_size: NA; j_call: TRBJ2-1; d_call: NA
cdr3_nt: TGTGCCAGCAGTTCGGTCGGGTACCAAGAGACCCAGTACTTC; cdr3_aa: CASSSVGYQETQYF; v_call: TRBV12-3/TRBV12-4; clone_size: few; j_call: TRBJ2-5; d_call: NA
cdr3_nt: TGCAGTGGAGGCTCTAGCGGGCTACCATACAATGAGCAGTTCTTC; cdr3_aa: CSGGSSGLPYNEQFF; v_call: TRBV20-1; clone_size: NA; j_call: TRBJ2-1; d_call: TRBD2
cdr3_nt: TGTGCCAGCAGCTTAGTCGGTCTCCAGAGCTCCTACGAGCAGTACTTC; cdr3_aa: CASSLVGLQSSYEQYF; v_call: TRBV7-9; clone_size: few; j_call: TRBJ2-7; d_call: NA
cdr3_nt: TGTGCCAGCAGTGTCTCCGGGACAGGGCTTAAGGTGAGCAATCAGCCCCAGCATTTT; cdr3_aa: CASSVSGTGLKVSNQPQHF; v_call: TRBV12-3/TRBV12-4; clone_size: NA; j_call: TRBJ1-5; d_call: TRBD1
cdr3_nt: TGTGCCATCAGTGAGTCGAGGGAGGGGCCTAATGAAATACTGTTTTTT; cdr3_aa: CAISESREGPNEILFF; v_call: TRBV10-3; clone_size: few; j_call: TRBJ1-4; d_call: NA
cdr3_nt: TGTGCCAGCAGTTACGGGACTAGCGGCTCCTACAATGAGCAGTTCTTC; cdr3_aa: CASSYGTSGSYNEQFF; v_call: TRBV6-2/TRBV6-3; clone_size: many; j_call: TRBJ2-1; d_call: TRBD2
cdr3_nt: TGCAGTGCTTGTGCGGCGGGGGGGGAGAATACGCAGTATTTT; cdr3_aa: CSACAAGGENTQYF; v_call: TRBV20-1; clone_size: few; j_call: TRBJ2-3; d_call: TRBD2
cdr3_nt: TGTGCCAGCAGTTTTGAGAGGGCTGCCAAAAACATTCAGTACTTC; cdr3_aa: CASSFERAAKNIQYF; v_call: TRBV12-3/TRBV12-4; clone_size: many; j_call: TRBJ2-4; d_call: NA
cdr3_nt: TGTGCCAGCAGTCCCCCCCTCAGGGGAGCCAAAAACATTCAGTACTTC; cdr3_aa: CASSPPLRGAKNIQYF; v_call: TRBV27; clone_size: many; j_call: TRBJ2-4; d_call: NA
cdr3_nt: TGTGCCAGCTCACCATTAGGGTCGATGCAAGGCAATGAGCAGTTCTTC; cdr3_aa: CASSPLGSMQGNEQFF; v_call: TRBV18; clone_size: few; j_call: TRBJ2-1; d_call: NA
cdr3_nt: TGTGCCAGCAGCTTAACCGGGACCTCGGATCCAGAGTACTTC; cdr3_aa: CASSLTGTSDPEYF; v_call: TRBV7-9; clone_size: NA; j_call: TRBJ2-5; d_call: NA
cdr3_nt: TGCAGCGTACCCACAGGGGATGGCTACACCTTC; cdr3_aa: CSVPTGDGYTF; v_call: TRBV29-1; clone_size: many; j_call: TRBJ1-2; d_call: TRBD1
cdr3_nt: TGCAGTGCTAGATATTGGCGGGAGGACCACTCCTACAATGAGCAGTTCTTC; cdr3_aa: CSARYWREDHSYNEQFF; v_call: TRBV20-1; clone_size: few; j_call: TRBJ2-1; d_call: TRBD2
cdr3_nt: TGTGCCAGCAGCGTAGGGGGGGTACACAATGAGCAGTTCTTC; cdr3_aa: CASSVGGVHNEQFF; v_call: TRBV9; clone_size: NA; j_call: TRBJ2-1; d_call: NA
cdr3_nt: TGCAGCGTCCTCGGATTACTAGCCAAAAACATTCAGTACTTC; cdr3_aa: CSVLGLLAKNIQYF; v_call: TRBV29-1; clone_size: many; j_call: TRBJ2-4; d_call: NA
cdr3_nt: TGTGCCAGCAGTTCCTCTTACAGGGCTAATGAGCAGTTCTTC; cdr3_aa: CASSSSYRANEQFF; v_call: TRBV2; clone_size: few; j_call: TRBJ2-1; d_call: NA